The clone carrying this TCR beta chain showed up just once. Its target is unknown. Profiling relied on immunoSEQ multiplex PCR, and the TCRdb table lists in-frame clones only, not all of them. This sample yields roughly 28,000 clones, of which 80% to 90% are seen a single time; under 7% belongs to the top ten. This entry comes from a study of T cells in localized non-small cell lung cancer. The CDR3 has 14 amino acids. Overall study findings and caveats: Of the tissues analyzed, uninvolved adjacent lung showed maximal T cell clonality, greater than tumor. The appearance of a median about 62 of the top 100 tumor clones was seen in adjacent lung. Longer overall survival was linked to higher blood T cell density.

This chain joins TRBV12-1 and TRBJ2-3; the table calls TRBD1, which could not be checked here. TRBV12-1 is a pseudogene locus. This material consisted of peripheral blood, taken before any cancer treatment. The source is a male donor aged 60 or over with stage I lung adenocarcinoma. The CDR3 DNA reads as TGTGCCAGCAGCTTGCAGGTTAGCACAGATACGCAGTATTTT. Its translation: CASSLQVSTDTQYF.